At least ten counts were recorded for the clone carrying this T cell receptor beta chain. As yet, its antigen is unknown. Amplification of TCR beta CDR3 regions was performed using RNA transcripts as template. The HTBI primer set served for first-round RT-PCR of the TCR CDR3. TCRdb analysed the multiplex PCR reads with MiXCR anew, one entry per CDR3 protein. The sample holds more than 650,000 distinct CDR3 sequences, about 14% seen once. Stable hyperthyroidism: no ophthalmopathy progression over 18 months of follow-up. This sample was taken from a study of T cells in Graves' hyperthyroidism and ophthalmopathy. Study results and caveats: Ophthalmopathy and stable hyperthyroidism were told apart by a 13 V-J model. Most clonotypes expanded in thyroid above 0.001 were likewise present in blood. It was a median approximately 6 months before onset that the model predicted ophthalmopathy.

This CDR3 comprises 15 residues. The germline gives CDR1 SGHKS, CDR2 YYEKEE (reference sequence). Trimming took 1 base from V and 0 from J, leaving 10 bases between them. This chain joins TRBV5-5 and TRBJ1-1; D is unclear. Sequencing input: blood. The receptor was isolated from a woman in her late teens or twenties with Graves' hyperthyroidism. CDR3 in amino acids: CASSLSLQMNTEAFF. Here the CDR3 DNA reads TGTGCCAGCAGCTTGAGTCTTCAGATGAACACTGAAGCTTTCTTT.